This TCR beta chain was sequenced for a study of patients and donors after allogeneic stem cell transplantation. TCRdb passed the RT-PCR reads through MiXCR, listing each CDR3 protein once. The profile shows a few hundred thousand distinct CDR3 sequences, 13% to 15% of them singletons. The CDR3 sequence is 14 residues long. Trimming pared 4 bases from V and 3 bases from J, leaving 10 bases between. Germline V gives CDR1 MGHDK, CDR2 SYGVNS. This clonotype was seen a few times. This sequence was found in a human donor who was either an allogeneic HSCT recipient or a stem cell or donor lymphocyte infusion donor (not recorded which). It is not recorded whose cells these are; they may come from a transplant donor. Sequenced material: blood, either unsorted or a sorted T cell fraction (not recorded which). The rearrangement joins TRBV25-1 to TRBJ2-1; D is unresolved. In DNA form, the CDR3 reads TGTGCCAGCAGTGCTAGTTCTGACTACAATGAGCAGTTCTTC. Translated: CASSASSDYNEQFF.